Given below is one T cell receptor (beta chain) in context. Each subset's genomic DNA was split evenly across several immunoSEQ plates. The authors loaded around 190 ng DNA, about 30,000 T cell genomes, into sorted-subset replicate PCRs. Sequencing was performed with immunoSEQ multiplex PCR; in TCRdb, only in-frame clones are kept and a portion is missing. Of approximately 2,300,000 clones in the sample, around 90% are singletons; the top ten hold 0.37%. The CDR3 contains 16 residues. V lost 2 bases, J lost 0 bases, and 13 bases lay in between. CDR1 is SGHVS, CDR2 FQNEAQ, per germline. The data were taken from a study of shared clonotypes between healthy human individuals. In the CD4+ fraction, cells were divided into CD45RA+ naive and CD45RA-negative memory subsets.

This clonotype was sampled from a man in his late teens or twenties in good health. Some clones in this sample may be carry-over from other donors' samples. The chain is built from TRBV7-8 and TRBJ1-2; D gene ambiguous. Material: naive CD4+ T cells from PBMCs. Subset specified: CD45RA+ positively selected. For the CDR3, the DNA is TGTGCCAGCAGCTTAACCTCGGGCCGAACTAACTATGGCTACACCTTC. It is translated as CASSLTSGRTNYGYTF.